The rows below give T cell receptor beta chains drawn from one sample of a study of shared T cell receptors in the human thymus. TCRdb's table, derived via immunoSEQ multiplex PCR, lists solely in-frame clones and lacks some. Of hundreds of thousands of clones listed, more than 75% were seen once; the top ten hold around 0.0099%. These data were also filed under a second study, of human thymus T cells.

The specimen was thymocytes. Receptors originate from a boy in the first two years of life with a congenital heart defect. CDR3s include the opening cysteine and the closing phenylalanine or tryptophan. D genes are given only for firm matches. Size tells how often a clone was seen (once, few, many) or the class of an expanded clone, and some rows leave it out.

TRBV30	TRBJ1-1	12	NA	TRBD1	CAWGDSYTEAFF	TGTGCCTGGGGGGACAGTTACACTGAAGCTTTCTTT
TRBV5-1	TRBJ2-1	14	once	TRBD2	CASSLRRGTNEQFF	TGCGCCAGCAGCTTGAGGCGGGGGACTAATGAGCAGTTCTTC
TRBV4-3	TRBJ1-2	16	NA	NA	CASSHEAFLFRGGYTF	TGCGCCAGCAGCCACGAAGCTTTTCTTTTTAGGGGAGGCTACACCTTC
TRBV2	TRBJ2-1	15	NA	TRBD2	CASSGTSVPRDEQFF	TGTGCCAGCAGTGGGACTAGCGTCCCTAGGGATGAGCAGTTCTTC
TRBV4-1	TRBJ2-1	17	few	NA	CASSQGCPDYEYNEQFF	TGCGCCAGCAGCCAAGGTTGCCCGGACTACGAATACAATGAGCAGTTCTTC
TRBV5-1	TRBJ2-1	11	NA	TRBD2	CASSLWREWFF	TGCGCCAGCAGCTTGTGGCGGGAGTGGTTCTTC
TRBV5-1	TRBJ2-7	17	NA	NA	CASSLVSRGAKTYEQYF	TGCGCCAGCAGCTTGGTTAGTCGGGGGGCGAAGACCTACGAGCAGTACTTC
TRBV18	TRBJ2-2	16	NA	TRBD2	CASSPEPSGPPGELFF	TGTGCCAGCTCACCAGAGCCTAGCGGACCTCCCGGGGAGCTGTTTTTT
TRBV9	TRBJ2-7	11	NA	TRBD2	CASSGGVEQYF	TGTGCCAGCTCGGGAGGGGTCGAGCAGTACTTC
TRBV5-8	TRBJ2-1	17	NA	TRBD2	CASSATGGSRAYNEQFF	TGTGCCAGCAGCGCCACGGGGGGTAGCAGAGCTTACAATGAGCAGTTCTTC
TRBV4-1	TRBJ1-1	15	NA	TRBD1	CASSPSYRGATEAFF	TGCGCCAGCAGCCCTAGCTACAGGGGTGCCACTGAAGCTTTCTTT
TRBV27	TRBJ2-1	13	NA	TRBD2	CASGTSGRLGPFF	TGTGCCAGCGGGACTAGCGGGAGGCTGGGACCGTTCTTC
TRBV30	TRBJ1-5	19	NA	NA	CAWSTRVRGGQNSNQPQHF	TGTGCCTGGAGTACCCGGGTCAGGGGTGGGCAGAATAGCAATCAGCCCCAGCATTTT
TRBV4-1	TRBJ2-7	19	NA	TRBD2	CASSQTATGTGLADYEQYF	TGCGCCAGCAGCCAAACCGCGACCGGAACGGGACTAGCGGATTACGAGCAGTACTTC
TRBV29-1	TRBJ1-4	13	NA	TRBD1	CSAGQGHNEKLFF	TGCAGCGCCGGACAGGGGCATAATGAAAAACTGTTTTTT
TRBV12-5	TRBJ2-7	12	once	NA	CASGISVYEQYF	NA
TRBV7-2	TRBJ2-7	15	once	NA	CASSWATEPTYEQYF	TGTGCCAGCAGCTGGGCGACAGAGCCTACCTACGAGCAGTACTTC
TRBV2	TRBJ2-7	21	NA	TRBD2	CASSEGAEVGGRGTRLYEQYF	TGTGCCAGCAGTGAAGGTGCGGAGGTTGGTGGGAGGGGGACTAGACTCTACGAGCAGTACTTC
TRBV27	TRBJ2-7	16	NA	NA	CASSLDSSRLAYEQYF	TGTGCCAGCAGTTTAGATTCTAGTCGGCTGGCATACGAGCAGTACTTC
TRBV7-9	TRBJ1-1	15	NA	NA	CAKAGFDWVNTEAFF	TGTGCCAAGGCGGGGTTCGACTGGGTGAACACTGAAGCTTTCTTT
TRBV4-2	TRBJ2-1	15	NA	TRBD2	CASSPGTSGSHEQFF	TGTGCCAGCAGCCCCGGGACTAGCGGGAGTCATGAGCAGTTCTTC
TRBV5-5	TRBJ1-4	17	NA	NA	CASSWGRGPTTNEKLFF	TGTGCCAGCAGCTGGGGGAGGGGTCCCACAACTAATGAAAAACTGTTTTTT
TRBV4-2	TRBJ2-2	14	NA	TRBD1	CASQPGGNTGELFF	TGTGCCAGCCAGCCAGGGGGAAACACCGGGGAGCTGTTTTTT
TRBV4-3	TRBJ1-2	13	few	NA	CASSQPGNYGYTF	TGCGCCAGCAGCCAACCGGGTAACTATGGCTACACCTTC
TRBV14	TRBJ2-5	19	NA	TRBD2	CASSQEGTSPHPHQETQYF	TGTGCCAGCAGCCAAGAGGGGACTAGCCCACACCCTCACCAAGAGACCCAGTACTTC
TRBV18	TRBJ2-7	19	NA	TRBD2	CASSPRPGTSGSPTHEQYF	TGTGCCAGCTCACCACGACCTGGGACTAGCGGGAGTCCGACCCACGAGCAGTACTTC
TRBV28	TRBJ2-1	16	NA	TRBD2	CASKSSGSRITMMQFF	TGTGCCAGCAAGTCTAGCGGGAGCCGTATTACAATGATGCAGTTCTTC
TRBV28	TRBJ1-4	12	NA	NA	CATPRGGGKLFF	TGTGCCACCCCTCGGGGGGGTGGTAAACTGTTTTTT
TRBV6-1	TRBJ2-7	16	NA	NA	CASSEFRGEEEYEQYF	TGTGCCAGCAGTGAATTCCGAGGGGAGGAAGAGTACGAGCAGTACTTC
TRBV27	TRBJ2-4	17	NA	NA	CASSLAPPRGAKNIQYF	TGTGCCAGCAGTTTAGCCCCCCCCAGGGGCGCCAAAAACATTCAGTACTTC
TRBV10-3	TRBJ2-2	15	NA	NA	CAITPGGVETGELFF	TGTGCCATCACCCCCGGGGGAGTTGAAACCGGGGAGCTGTTTTTT
TRBV14	TRBJ2-1	14	NA	TRBD2	CASSLAGGGGEQFF	TGTGCCAGCAGTCTAGCGGGAGGCGGGGGTGAGCAGTTCTTC
TRBV7-2	TRBJ2-1	15	once	TRBD2	CASSVSGRAYNEQFF	TGTGCCAGCAGCGTTAGCGGGAGAGCATACAATGAGCAGTTCTTC
TRBV5-1	TRBJ2-7	15	NA	TRBD1	CASSLFGQGDSEQYF	TGCGCCAGCAGCCTATTCGGACAGGGCGATAGCGAGCAGTACTTC
TRBV6-1	TRBJ2-5	15	NA	NA	CASSEGWGEHETQYF	TGTGCCAGCAGTGAAGGTTGGGGGGAGCACGAGACCCAGTACTTC
TRBV7-2	TRBJ2-1	19	NA	TRBD2	CASSYGHLLSPRGDNEQFF	TGTGCCAGCAGCTATGGACACCTCCTCTCGCCGCGGGGGGACAATGAGCAGTTCTTC
TRBV2	TRBJ1-1	14	NA	NA	CASSFPTGNTEAFF	TGTGCCAGCAGTTTCCCGACAGGGAACACTGAAGCTTTCTTT
TRBV12-5	TRBJ2-1	16	NA	TRBD2	CASGLVRSSGRDEQFF	TGTGCTAGTGGTTTGGTAAGGTCTAGCGGGAGAGATGAGCAGTTCTTC